The 25 T cell receptor beta chains in this list originate from one sample, sequenced in a study of blood T cell repertoires in COVID-19. Assay used: immunoSEQ multiplex PCR; TCRdb lists only in-frame clones, some missing. The sample includes about 88,000 clones, under 90% seen only once; the top ten take roughly 15%. Sample: peripheral blood. The receptors shown here come from a woman in her 70s with acute or convalescent COVID-19.

This chain connects TRBV6-2 or TRBV6-3 to TRBJ1-1; 8 bases line up with TRBD1. Germline CDR1 and CDR2: MNHEY and SVGEGT. This CDR3 region has 14 residues. V lost 6 bases, J lost 2 bases, and 5 bases stayed unmatched. As DNA, the CDR3 is TGTGCCAGCAGCGACAGGGGAGGAAACACTGAAGCTTTCTTT. As protein: CASSDRGGNTEAFF.

The chain combines TRBV3-1 (or the pseudogene TRBV3-2) with TRBJ1-3, with no clear D. The CDR3 contains 13 residues. CDR1 and CDR2 from the germline V gene are LGHDT and YNNKEL (reference sequence). V was clipped by 2 bases and J by 7 bases, with 9 bases between them. The CDR3 DNA follows: TGTGCCAGCAGCCAAAACCAGAAGAACACCATATATTTT. It is translated as CASSQNQKNTIYF.

The genes are TRBV29-1 and TRBJ2-5, with no clear D. In germline, CDR1 is SQVTM, CDR2 ANQGSEA. With 6 bases removed from V and 7 bases from J, the gap between germline ends came to 18 bases. The CDR3 covers 13 residues. This chain's CDR3 is CSVQSGMIRTQYF. The DNA for the CDR3 is TGCAGCGTCCAATCCGGTATGATAAGGACCCAGTACTTC.

This clone was seen a handful of times. The V and J genes are TRBV19 and TRBJ2-2; D gene unclear. V gave up 5 bases and J gave up 5 bases, with 15 bases separating them. The CDR3 covers 15 residues. CDR1 is LNHDA and CDR2 is SQIVND in the germline V gene (reference sequence). This chain's CDR3 is CASSLGLARTGELFF. The CDR3 DNA is TGTGCCAGTAGTCTAGGTTTGGCGAGGACCGGGGAGCTGTTTTTT.

About this clone: Other nucleotide sequences from this sample produce the same CDR3. This chain uses TRBV5-1 with TRBJ2-2; D remains ambiguous. Germline V gene sequence: CDR1 SGHRS, CDR2 YFSETQ. V lost 0 bases and J 1 base, leaving 7 bases between the germline ends. The CDR3 length is 15 residues. The CDR3 coding sequence is TGCGCCAGCAGCTTGGCGCCAGGGAACACCGGGGAGCTGTTTTTT. Its protein product is CASSLAPGNTGELFF.

V and J are TRBV2 and TRBJ1-1, with 12 bases aligning to TRBD1. Germline values: CDR1 SNHLY, CDR2 FYNNEI. The V and J ends lost 6 bases and 3 bases, in that order; junction bases with no gene match: 2. CDR3 length equals 14 residues. The CDR3 region has the DNA TGTGCCAGCAGGGGACAGGGGGCTTACACTGAAGCTTTCTTT. Residues: CASRGQGAYTEAFF. Using reference TRBV2 and TRBJ1-1 for the parts outside the CDR3, the full variable domain is EPEVTQTPSHQVTQMGQEVILRCVPISNHLYFYWYRQILGQKVEFLVSFYNNEISEKSEIFDDQFSVERPDGSNFTLKIRSTKLEDSAMYFCASRGQGAYTEAFFGQGTRLTVV.

The chain combines TRBV19 with TRBJ2-1; 7 positions match TRBD2. The junction had 14 bases not matched to a gene; V was cut back by 7 bases and J by 5 bases. The CDR3 spans 16 residues. Germline V gene sequence: CDR1 LNHDA, CDR2 SQIVND (reference sequence). The DNA for the CDR3 is TGTGCCAGTAAGGCCCTCCGACTAGCTGTCAACAATGAGCAGTTCTTC. Amino acid sequence: CASKALRLAVNNEQFF.

The rearrangement uses TRBV6-6 and TRBJ2-4; 10 bases line up with TRBD2. CDR1 and CDR2 (germline): MNHNY, SVGAGI (reference sequence). The V gene end was trimmed by 7 bases and the J gene end by 0 bases; junction bases not matched to a gene: 30. The CDR3 extends over 24 amino acids. The chain's CDR3 is CASTYHRPVQREGPGRLAKNIQYF. The CDR3 DNA reads as TGTGCCAGCACCTATCACCGCCCTGTCCAGCGGGAGGGCCCTGGTCGGCTAGCCAAAAACATTCAGTACTTC.

The chain employs TRBV6-5 and TRBJ2-3; D gene ambiguous. This CDR3 is 14 amino acids long. The V and J ends lost 0 bases and 0 bases respectively, with 4 bases between them. CDR1 and CDR2 from the germline V gene are MNHEY and SVGAGI. The CDR3 DNA sequence: TGTGCCAGCAGTTACTCGCAGAGCACAGATACGCAGTATTTT. Its translation is CASSYSQSTDTQYF.

The chain recombines TRBV28 with TRBJ1-2; D perhaps matches TRBD1 (6 bases). Germline loops: CDR1 MDHEN, CDR2 SYDVKM. The CDR3 is 17 residues long. Trimming left V 2 bases short and J 3 bases short, with 19 bases between. The CDR3 DNA follows: TGTGCCAGCAGTTTAAAGCCAGGGGTCACGTTACACTATGGCTACACCTTC. It translates to CASSLKPGVTLHYGYTF.

The chain recombines TRBV29-1 with TRBJ2-1; possibly TRBD2 for D (6 bases). This CDR3 spans 13 amino acids. Germline V gene data show CDR1 as SQVTM and CDR2 as ANQGSEA. Trimming removed 5 bases at V and 9 bases at J, with 17 bases between. The CDR3 loop is CSVLRGKGGEQFF. Here the CDR3 DNA reads TGCAGCGTTTTACGGGGTAAGGGAGGTGAGCAGTTCTTC.

The rearrangement joins TRBV15 to TRBJ2-3, with TRBD2 matching over 7 bases. CDR1 is LNHNV, CDR2 YYDKDF, per germline (reference sequence). The trim removed 1 base at V and 2 bases at J, leaving 9 bases unmatched. The CDR3 has 17 amino acids. CDR3 sequence reads: CATSRGVTAGYTDTQYF. The CDR3 DNA reads TGTGCCACCAGCAGAGGGGTTACAGCGGGGTACACAGATACGCAGTATTTT. Full variable domain (missing parts from reference TRBV15 and TRBJ2-3): DAMVIQNPRYQVTQFGKPVTLSCSQTLNHNVMYWYQQKSSQAPKLLFHYYDKDFNNEADTPDNFQSRRPNTSFCFLDIRSPGLGDTAMYLCATSRGVTAGYTDTQYFGPGTRLTVL.

The chain carries TRBV6-2 or TRBV6-3 and TRBJ2-7, with D perhaps matching TRBD2 (6 bases). Germline V gives CDR1 MNHEY, CDR2 SVGEGT. CDR3 length: 13 amino acids. V dropped 4 bases and J dropped 6 bases, with 13 bases sitting between them. The CDR3 is CASSSAGRPEQYV. The CDR3, as DNA: TGTGCCAGCAGTTCCGCGGGAAGGCCCGAGCAGTACGTC.

V gene TRBV11-3 combines with J gene TRBJ1-5, with TRBD1 as a possible D gene (6 bases). V lost 0 bases and J lost 2, with 11 bases in between. The CDR3 is made up of 16 amino acids. Per germline, CDR1 SGHNT and CDR2 YENEEA. The CDR3 DNA is TGTGCCAGCAGCTTAGACAGGGGTTTGCGCAATCAGCCCCAGCATTTT. Protein product: CASSLDRGLRNQPQHF.

The chain is built from TRBV2 and TRBJ2-1, with 7 bases that match TRBD1. The trim removed 6 bases at V and 4 bases at J, leaving 6 bases unmatched. CDR3 length equals 14 residues. CDR1 SNHLY and CDR2 FYNNEI come from the germline V gene. CDR3 protein: CASRDRSLYNEQFF. CDR3 DNA sequence: TGTGCCAGCAGGGACAGGAGCCTTTACAATGAGCAGTTCTTC.

The chain links TRBV9 to TRBJ2-5; 11 bases line up with TRBD2. From germline, CDR1 is SGDLS and CDR2 YYNGEE. V lost 0 bases and J lost 4; bases outside the gene matches: 11. CDR3 length equals 18 residues. The CDR3 here is CASSVASTSGNRGETQYF. The CDR3 region has the DNA TGTGCCAGCAGCGTAGCGTCGACTAGCGGGAACAGGGGAGAGACCCAGTACTTC.

The chain joins TRBV5-5 to TRBJ1-4, with TRBD1 matching 9 bases. Trimming cost V 0 bases and J 7 bases; bases outside gene matches: 7. The CDR3 loop spans 16 amino acids. Germline CDR1 SGHKS, CDR2 YYEKEE (reference sequence). The CDR3 sequence: CASSLVNRGHAEKLFF. The CDR3 region has the DNA TGTGCCAGCAGCTTGGTTAACAGGGGGCATGCTGAAAAACTGTTTTTT.

The genes are TRBV3-1 (or the pseudogene TRBV3-2) and TRBJ2-4; TRBD1 aligns across 8 bases. The CDR3 is 15 amino acids. The junction had 8 bases not matched to a gene; V was cut back by 2 bases and J by 8 bases. Germline CDR1 and CDR2: LGHDT and YNNKEL (reference sequence). As DNA, the CDR3 is TGTGCCAGCAGCCAATTCAGGGGGCGCGGGGACATTCAGTACTTC. This encodes CASSQFRGRGDIQYF.

V and J are TRBV4-1 and TRBJ2-3; TRBD2 matches at 9 bases. The V gene's germline CDR1 is MGHRA and CDR2 YSYEKL. J lost 4 bases, V lost 1 base, and 12 bases had no gene match. CDR3 length: 18 amino acids. CDR3 DNA sequence: TGCGCCAGCAGCCAAGGAGGCGGTAGCGGGGGAGTATCAGATACGCAGTATTTT. It is translated as CASSQGGGSGGVSDTQYF.

This chain connects TRBV7-2 to TRBJ2-5; TRBD1 matches 7 bases. Germline CDR1 SGHTA, CDR2 FQGNSA. CDR3 size: 16 residues. Losses at the gene ends were 1 base for V and 2 bases for J; bases not matched to a gene: 7. The CDR3 region is CASSLVTGTAQETQYF. The CDR3 DNA reads TGTGCCAGCAGCTTAGTCACCGGGACAGCACAAGAGACCCAGTACTTC.

This clone is a singleton in its sample. This chain links TRBV7-9 with TRBJ1-6; D ambiguous. The CDR3 totals 18 residues. V was pared by 8 bases and J by 7 bases, with 27 bases between. Germline lookup yields CDR1 SEHNR and CDR2 FQNEAQ (reference sequence). Here the CDR3 DNA reads TGTGCCAGCCCTACGTTGGGAGGGAACAGCCCAACAAATTCACCCCTCCACTTT. Translating gives CASPTLGGNSPTNSPLHF.

This clone was seen only a few times. The chain couples TRBV6-5 to TRBJ1-1; D is perhaps TRBD1 (6 bases). The CDR3 loop spans 15 amino acids. V lost 6 bases to trimming and J lost 5 bases, with 19 bases between them. Germline V gene data show CDR1 as MNHEY and CDR2 as SVGAGI. The CDR3 here is CASSPGHLGVTEAFF. The CDR3 nucleotides read TGTGCCAGCAGCCCGGGACACCTCGGAGTTACTGAAGCTTTCTTT.

This clone has only a few counts. The V and J genes are TRBV19 and TRBJ2-4; maybe TRBD1 (5 bases). V lost 3 bases and J lost 5, with 11 bases in between. Germline CDR1 and CDR2: LNHDA and SQIVND (reference sequence). The CDR3 runs 14 residues. CDR3 protein: CASSMGQWQNIQYF. The CDR3 DNA is TGTGCCAGTAGTATGGGGCAGTGGCAAAACATTCAGTACTTC.

The CDR3 here is CASSFQRGFTDTQYF. CDR3 nucleotides: TGTGCCAGCAGTTTCCAGCGGGGGTTTACAGATACGCAGTATTTT. V gene TRBV28 combines with J gene TRBJ2-3; TRBD2 agrees at 8 bases. This CDR3 region has 15 residues. Trimming cost V 3 bases and J 3 bases; bases outside gene matches: 5. CDR1 and CDR2 from the germline V gene are MDHEN and SYDVKM. Supplemented by reference TRBV28 and TRBJ2-3, the full variable domain reads DVKVTQSSRYLVKRTGEKVFLECVQDMDHENMFWYRQDPGLGLRLIYFSYDVKMKEKGDIPEGYSVSREKKERFSLILESASTNQTSMYLCASSFQRGFTDTQYFGPGTRLTVL.

This chain uses TRBV21-1 with TRBJ2-2; TRBD2 reflects the table's D call only, with no check against the DNA. TRBV21-1 is annotated as a pseudogene. This CDR3 region has 19 residues. The CDR3 DNA follows: TGTGCCAGCAGTATAAAGACTAGCGGGAGGGTTTTTAGCACCGGGGAGCTGTTTTTT. Amino acids: CASSIKTSGRVFSTGELFF.